The 18 T cell receptor beta chains below were found in one sample sequenced in a study of blood T cell repertoires in COVID-19. Only in-frame clones appear in the TCRdb table, and some are missing; sequencing was by immunoSEQ multiplex PCR. The table records 200,000 or so clones, roughly 84% of them present only once. Sequencing was done on a sample of PBMCs or T cells enriched from blood (not recorded which). The receptors stem from a man aged 25-45 years in a cohort exposed to, infected with or recovered from COVID-19 (not recorded which).

Only one count was recorded for this clone. The gene calls are TRBV9 and TRBJ2-6, with TRBD1 identical over 8 bases. The germline gives CDR1 SGDLS, CDR2 YYNGEE. Unmatched junction bases numbered 10, after V lost 0 bases and J lost 2 bases. The CDR3 totals 19 residues. This CDR3 reads CASSVAGGAVHPGANVLTF. The CDR3 DNA reads as TGTGCCAGCAGCGTAGCAGGGGGCGCGGTCCACCCTGGGGCCAACGTCCTGACTTTC.

The chain joins TRBV7-9 to TRBJ1-6, with D unresolved. Trimming stripped 2 bases from V and 7 bases from J, with 12 bases between. This CDR3 contains 15 residues. Germline V gene sequence: CDR1 SEHNR, CDR2 FQNEAQ (reference sequence). The DNA for the CDR3 is TGTGCCAGCAGCTTAACGGGAACTACCAATTCACCCCTCCACTTT. Amino acids: CASSLTGTTNSPLHF.

Here the CDR3 DNA reads TGTGCCAGCAGCTCCAGGACAGCCCCTAATGAAAAACTGTTTTTT. Protein: CASSSRTAPNEKLFF. The J gene is TRBJ1-4, the V gene TRBV7-2; weak D call: TRBD1 (6 bases). This CDR3 is built from 15 residues. V was clipped by 4 bases and J by 3 bases, with 12 bases between them. The germline V gene has CDR1 SGHTA and CDR2 FQGNSA.

The gene calls are TRBV7-3 and TRBJ2-2, with a weak D call TRBD1 (6 bases). CDR3 size: 15 residues. V lost 5 bases, J lost 5 bases, and 15 bases lay in between. Per the germline V gene, CDR1 is SGHTA and CDR2 is FQGTGA. The CDR3 nucleotides are TGTGCCAGCAGCATGGCAGGGGTAGGGACCGGGGAGCTGTTTTTT. Encoded protein: CASSMAGVGTGELFF.

This clone was detected only a few times. The chain combines TRBV5-1 with TRBJ2-3; TRBD2 matches 7 bases. From germline, CDR1 is SGHRS and CDR2 YFSETQ. The CDR3 is 15 residues long. J was trimmed by 2 bases and V by 5 bases; bases with no gene match: 8. Here the CDR3 DNA reads TGCGCCAGCAGAAATACGGGAGGAAACACAGATACGCAGTATTTT. It specifies CASRNTGGNTDTQYF.

A single count supports this clone. This rearrangement joins TRBV3-1 (or the pseudogene TRBV3-2) to TRBJ2-7; a weak D match, TRBD2 (6 bases). Between the trimmed V and J ends, which lost 3 bases and 6 bases, there was a span of 9 bases. Germline V lookup: CDR1 LGHDT, CDR2 YNNKEL (reference sequence). The CDR3 length is 12 residues. The CDR3 bases are TGTGCCAGCAGCCAGGGGGGTCTCGAGCAGTACTTC. Protein product: CASSQGGLEQYF.

This clone was seen just once. DNA for the CDR3: TGTGCCAGCAGTTACTCGAAGACAGGCTTCTATGGCTACACCTTC. Its protein product is CASSYSKTGFYGYTF. This chain links TRBV6-2 or TRBV6-3 with TRBJ1-2; TRBD1 might be the D (6 bases). Trimming took 0 bases from V and 4 from J, leaving 12 bases between them. The length of the CDR3 is 15 residues. Germline lookup yields CDR1 MNHEY and CDR2 SVGEGT.

The chain employs TRBV3-1 (or the pseudogene TRBV3-2) and TRBJ2-1, with 7 bases aligning to TRBD2. The junction had 13 bases not matched to a gene; V was cut back by 6 bases and J by 5 bases. Germline assignment: CDR1 LGHDT and CDR2 YNNKEL (reference sequence). The CDR3 is 16 residues long. The DNA of the CDR3 is TGTGCCAGCAGTCCCTCCGTAGGGAGGGGCAACAATGAGCAGTTCTTC. Translation gives CASSPSVGRGNNEQFF.

The genes are TRBV5-4 and TRBJ1-3, with 10 nucleotides matching TRBD1. The CDR3 contains 16 residues. Germline CDR1 is SGHNT and CDR2 is YYREEE (reference sequence). The V segment lost 4 bases and the J segment 6 bases; nucleotides outside the gene matches: 10. This chain's CDR3 is CASSPHSGQGENTIYF. CDR3 coding DNA: TGTGCCAGCAGCCCCCACTCTGGACAGGGGGAAAACACCATATATTTT.

The V call is TRBV28, the J call TRBJ2-4; 10 positions agree with TRBD2. The CDR3 covers 17 residues. V dropped 3 bases and J dropped 5; count of bases not matched to a gene: 10. Germline loops: CDR1 MDHEN, CDR2 SYDVKM. CDR3: CASSLVAGGRLQNIQYF. As DNA, the CDR3 is TGTGCCAGCAGTTTGGTAGCGGGGGGAAGGTTGCAAAACATTCAGTACTTC.

This clone was seen just once. The chain is built from TRBV28 and TRBJ1-1; no firm D call. The CDR3 sequence is 14 residues long. The germline V and J ends were trimmed by 3 bases and 0 bases, with 8 bases remaining between them. Looked up from germline, CDR1 is MDHEN and CDR2 is SYDVKM. The CDR3 DNA sequence: TGTGCCAGCAGTTTTCAGATTGTGAACACTGAAGCTTTCTTT. Its protein is CASSFQIVNTEAFF. The whole variable domain, filled in from reference TRBV28 and TRBJ1-1, reads DVKVTQSSRYLVKRTGEKVFLECVQDMDHENMFWYRQDPGLGLRLIYFSYDVKMKEKGDIPEGYSVSREKKERFSLILESASTNQTSMYLCASSFQIVNTEAFFGQGTRLTVV.

V is TRBV6-5 and J is TRBJ2-1, with 9 positions matching TRBD1. CDR3 length equals 16 residues. The V segment lost 0 bases and the J segment 3 bases; nucleotides outside the gene matches: 3. From germline, CDR1 is MNHEY and CDR2 SVGAGI. The CDR3 region is CASSYSRDRVYNEQFF. CDR3 in DNA: TGTGCCAGCAGTTACTCCCGGGACAGGGTCTACAATGAGCAGTTCTTC.

CDR3 in DNA: TGTGCCAGCAGTCACCGGGACAGGACGATGAACACTGAAGCTTTCTTT. It specifies CASSHRDRTMNTEAFF. The chain links TRBV28 to TRBJ1-1, with 8 bases lining up with TRBD1. The germline V gene has CDR1 MDHEN and CDR2 SYDVKM. The trim removed 5 bases at V and 0 bases at J, leaving 8 bases unmatched. CDR3 length equals 16 residues. Drawing the rest from reference TRBV28 and TRBJ1-1, the complete variable domain is DVKVTQSSRYLVKRTGEKVFLECVQDMDHENMFWYRQDPGLGLRLIYFSYDVKMKEKGDIPEGYSVSREKKERFSLILESASTNQTSMYLCASSHRDRTMNTEAFFGQGTRLTVV.

This chain joins TRBV19 and TRBJ2-7; TRBD1 aligns across 9 bases. The CDR3 sequence is 13 residues long. J lost 6 bases, V lost 3 bases, and 3 bases had no gene match. The germline V gene encodes CDR1 LNHDA and CDR2 SQIVND (reference sequence). The CDR3 nucleotides read TGTGCCAGTAGTATGGGACAGGGAGGCGAGCAGTACTTC. It encodes CASSMGQGGEQYF.

This sequence joins TRBV27 and TRBJ2-2; D may be TRBD2 (6 bases). V lost 6 bases and J lost 6, with 11 bases in between. Germline V lookup: CDR1 MNHEY, CDR2 SMNVEV (reference sequence). The CDR3 runs 13 residues. DNA of the CDR3: TGTGCCAGCAGCCACCGGAGGGCCGGGGAGCTGTTTTTT. It translates to CASSHRRAGELFF.

The genes are TRBV11-2 and TRBJ2-2, with a tentative D call TRBD2 (5 bases). Germline V CDR1 and CDR2: SGHAT, FQNNGV. The CDR3 sequence is 16 residues long. Deletions cut 1 base from V and 2 bases from J, with 11 bases between. CDR3 nucleotide sequence: TGTGCCAGCAGCTTAGTTTTAGGAGGAAACACCGGGGAGCTGTTTTTT. Translated: CASSLVLGGNTGELFF.

The rearrangement uses TRBV2 and TRBJ1-2; TRBD1 aligns across 7 bases. Germline values: CDR1 SNHLY, CDR2 FYNNEI. This CDR3 region has 14 residues. J was trimmed by 2 bases and V by 4 bases; bases with no gene match: 4. CDR3 sequence reads: CASSARQGNYGYTF. The CDR3, as DNA: TGTGCCAGCAGTGCGCGACAGGGCAACTATGGCTACACCTTC.

The chain is built from TRBV6-5 and TRBJ1-1; TRBD1 is a possible D gene (6 bases). This CDR3 contains 12 residues. V was cut by 7 bases and J by 6 bases, with 12 bases left in between. CDR1 and CDR2 (germline): MNHEY, SVGAGI. In nucleotides, the CDR3 is TGTGCCAGCAACCGGGGGGCTTCTGAAGCTTTCTTT. It translates to CASNRGASEAFF.